Each of the 26 T cell receptor beta chains below was sequenced from the same sample in a study of CD8+CD57+ T cells in acquired aplastic anemia. CDR3 and TCR beta VDJ profiling relied on a genomic DNA template. Via MiXCR, TCRdb re-called the reads, giving one row per CDR3 protein. The data hold a few hundred thousand distinct CDR3 sequences, with 34% observed a single time. What was sequenced was sorted CD4+, CD8+, or CD8+CD57+ T cells (not recorded which) from PBMCs. These receptors were taken from a human donor in good health, serving as a control.

Only a few counts were recorded for this clonotype. The chain couples TRBV4-1 to TRBJ2-2; 7 positions agree with TRBD2. The CDR3 sequence is 15 residues long. V shed 7 bases and J 5 bases; nucleotides not matched to a gene: 10. Germline CDR1 MGHRA, CDR2 YSYEKL. The CDR3 DNA is TGCGCCAGCACCGTGGCGGGAGCCCAGACCGGGGAGCTGTTTTTT. As protein: CASTVAGAQTGELFF.

This clonotype was seen repeatedly, ten times or more. The gene calls are TRBV10-3 and TRBJ1-2; TRBD1 aligns across 7 bases. CDR3 length equals 12 residues. J was trimmed by 3 bases and V by 5 bases; bases with no gene match: 0. Germline CDR1 and CDR2: ENHRY and SYGVKD. CDR3 sequence: CAISQGDYGYTF. The CDR3 DNA is TGTGCCATCAGTCAGGGGGACTATGGCTACACCTTC.

This chain links TRBV12-3 or TRBV12-4 with TRBJ1-3; no clear D. The CDR3 loop spans 11 amino acids. V was trimmed by 0 bases and J by 7 bases, leaving 1 base between them. CDR3 coding DNA: TGTGCCAGCAGTTTAGCGAACACCATATATTTT. Amino acids: CASSLANTIYF.

This clonotype was observed a handful of times. The J gene is TRBJ1-1, the V gene TRBV20-1; no definite D call. V lost 0 bases and J 0 bases, leaving 11 bases between the germline ends. CDR1 is DFQATT and CDR2 is SNEGSKA in the germline V gene (reference sequence). The CDR3 is 15 residues long. The CDR3 reads CSARDTYLLNTEAFF. The CDR3, as DNA: TGCAGTGCTAGAGACACCTATCTACTGAACACTGAAGCTTTCTTT.

This clonotype occurred a few times. The gene calls are TRBV20-1 and TRBJ2-3, with TRBD2 identical over 12 bases. CDR1 is DFQATT, CDR2 SNEGSKA, per germline (reference sequence). The CDR3 covers 16 residues. The junction had 12 bases not matched to a gene; V was cut back by 6 bases and J by 5 bases. CDR3: CSAGGGTGLAGDTQYF. The CDR3 DNA reads as TGCAGTGCGGGGGGGGGGACGGGACTAGCGGGAGATACGCAGTATTTT.

To note about this clonotype: A much larger clone differs from this one at a single base, so this may be a read error. The CDR3 sequence is CSAPSAAGYNGQFF. As DNA, the CDR3 is TGCAGTGCTCCCTCAGCAGCGGGCTACAATGGGCAGTTCTTC. This chain joins TRBV20-1 and TRBJ2-1, with a possible D match to TRBD2 (6 bases). The CDR3 covers 14 residues. Germline V lookup: CDR1 DFQATT, CDR2 SNEGSKA (reference sequence).

This clonotype was detected many times. The genes are TRBV9 and TRBJ2-1; 10 nucleotides match TRBD2. The germline V gene has CDR1 SGDLS and CDR2 YYNGEE. V was clipped by 4 bases and J by 6 bases; unmatched bases: 10. This CDR3 is built from 16 residues. The DNA of the CDR3 is TGTGCCAGCAGCCCCCGAAGTAGCGGGAGGAGCAATGAGCAGTTCTTC. Its protein product is CASSPRSSGRSNEQFF.

CDR3 residues: CASSHGLGANTEAFF. The CDR3 nucleotides are TGTGCCAGCAGCCACGGGCTGGGGGCGAACACTGAAGCTTTCTTT. The J gene is TRBJ1-1, the V gene TRBV6-1; the D gene is possibly TRBD1 (6 bases). Trimming pared 6 bases from V and 1 base from J, leaving 15 bases between. Germline CDR1 is MNHNS and CDR2 is SASEGT. This CDR3 comprises 15 residues.

The chain employs TRBV4-2 and TRBJ2-7; maybe TRBD1 (5 bases). This CDR3 region has 14 residues. Germline CDR1 LGHNA, CDR2 YNFKEQ. V lost 0 bases and J 9 bases, leaving 15 bases between the germline ends. The CDR3, as DNA: TGTGCCAGCAGCCAAGATGGGGCGGCTAATTGGCAGTACTTC. It translates to CASSQDGAANWQYF.

In its sample, this clonotype was seen many times. The V gene is TRBV2, the J gene TRBJ2-1; 9 bases match TRBD1. The CDR3 extends over 15 amino acids. The V gene's germline CDR1 is SNHLY and CDR2 FYNNEI. Trimming took 9 bases from V and 4 from J; bases not matched to a gene: 10. The CDR3 nucleotides read TGTGCCAGAGAAACAGGGGGCCTTCATTACAATGAGCAGTTCTTC. It yields the protein CARETGGLHYNEQFF.

Remarks on this clonotype: This could be a read error, since a much larger clone is one nucleotide away. This chain joins TRBV5-1 and TRBJ2-7; 8 bases map to TRBD1. The ends lost 3 bases at V and 6 bases at J; junction bases unmatched: 8. Germline V gene data show CDR1 as SGHRS and CDR2 as YFSETQ. The CDR3 contains 14 residues. The CDR3 nucleotides read TGCGCCAGCAGCTGGACAGGGATTAGCTGCGAGCAGTACTTC. Amino acids: CASSWTGISCEQYF.

V usage is TRBV6-4 and J usage is TRBJ2-1, with 11 bases identical to TRBD2. CDR3 length: 16 amino acids. Germline V gene sequence: CDR1 MRHNA, CDR2 SNTAGT. V was pared by 0 bases and J by 4 bases, with 2 bases of the junction left unmatched. CDR3 coding DNA: TGTGCCAGCAGTGACTCCGGGACTAGCGGATACAATGAGCAGTTCTTC. This sequence encodes CASSDSGTSGYNEQFF.

This chain connects TRBV11-2 to TRBJ2-1; 9 bases are a match to TRBD2. V lost 5 bases to trimming and J lost 0 bases; unmatched junction nucleotides: 2. Germline CDR1 SGHAT, CDR2 FQNNGV. The length of the CDR3 is 15 residues. The CDR3 region is CASSRSGSSYNEQFF. In nucleotides, the CDR3 is TGTGCCAGCAGCCGTAGCGGGAGCTCCTACAATGAGCAGTTCTTC.

The CDR3 here is CSARGLAGDVTTSTDTQYF. For the CDR3, the DNA is TGCAGTGCTAGAGGGCTAGCGGGAGACGTCACCACAAGCACAGATACGCAGTATTTT. The chain links TRBV20-1 to TRBJ2-3; 10 nucleotides align to TRBD2. Germline CDR1 and CDR2: DFQATT and SNEGSKA (reference sequence). CDR3 length equals 19 residues. V was pared by 1 base and J by 0 bases, with 13 bases of the junction left unmatched.

The chain has TRBV4-1 and TRBJ1-6; D remains ambiguous. In germline, CDR1 is MGHRA, CDR2 YSYEKL. The CDR3 has 13 residues. Between the trimmed V and J ends, which lost 4 bases and 6 bases, there was a span of 7 bases. The CDR3 coding sequence is TGCGCCAGCAGCCGAGTGAGTAATTCACCCCTCCACTTT. This gives the protein CASSRVSNSPLHF.

As concerns this clonotype: This may arise from a read error, as a much more abundant clone is one base away. This chain joins TRBV6-4 and TRBJ2-1; possibly TRBD1 for D (5 bases). There are 13 residues in the CDR3. Germline V gene sequence: CDR1 MRHNA, CDR2 SNTAGT. The CDR3 DNA follows: TGTGCCAGCAGTGACGGGGCAGATAATGAGCAGTCCTTC. Amino acids: CASSDGADNEQSF.

This clonotype was detected many times. V is TRBV2 and J is TRBJ2-5, with D hard to call. The CDR3 sequence is 13 residues long. Trimming removed 3 bases at V and 2 bases at J, with 7 bases between. Germline V gene sequence: CDR1 SNHLY, CDR2 FYNNEI. CDR3 amino acids: CASSDLSQETQYF. In nucleotides, the CDR3 is TGTGCCAGCAGTGATTTATCACAAGAGACCCAGTACTTC. Full variable domain (missing parts from reference TRBV2 and TRBJ2-5): EPEVTQTPSHQVTQMGQEVILRCVPISNHLYFYWYRQILGQKVEFLVSFYNNEISEKSEIFDDQFSVERPDGSNFTLKIRSTKLEDSAMYFCASSDLSQETQYFGPGTRLLVL.

In the case of this clonotype: A much larger clonotype is one base distant, so this may be a read error. The chain has TRBV12-3 or TRBV12-4 and TRBJ1-2; D remains ambiguous. The CDR3 has 14 residues. The V end lost 6 bases, the J end lost 4 bases, and 15 bases lay between the germline ends. The CDR3 DNA reads as TGTGCCAGCAGATCACCCTTCCGTAGCTATGGCTACACCTTC. Its protein is CASRSPFRSYGYTF.

This clonotype came up a few times. The chain combines TRBV3-1 with TRBJ2-1; 8 positions agree with TRBD2. Germline CDR1 LGHDT, CDR2 YNNKEL (reference sequence). V lost 3 bases and J lost 8; bases outside the gene matches: 3. The CDR3 extends over 13 amino acids. The CDR3 region has the DNA TGTGCCAGCAGCCAGACTAGCGTTGATGAGCAGTTCTTC. It specifies CASSQTSVDEQFF.

This clonotype showed up many times. J is TRBJ2-7 and V is TRBV7-8; 10 nucleotides match TRBD1. CDR3 length: 15 residues. J lost 2 bases, V lost 2 bases, and 3 bases had no gene match. The germline gives CDR1 SGHVS, CDR2 FQNEAQ. The DNA for the CDR3 is TGTGCCAGCAGCTTAAGGACAGGGGGACCCTACGAGCAGTACTTC. This codes for CASSLRTGGPYEQYF.

This clonotype was observed a single time. V is TRBV19 and J is TRBJ2-1; D may be TRBD1 or TRBD2 (5 bases each). Trimming shortened V by 4 bases and J by 14 bases, and 18 bases separated the two germline ends. Per germline, CDR1 LNHDA and CDR2 SQIVND (reference sequence). The CDR3 spans 13 residues. The CDR3: CASSRVGRLEEFF. The CDR3 DNA is TGTGCCAGTAGTAGGGTGGGACGGCTAGAAGAGTTCTTC.

Details on this clonotype: Compared with germline, one end of the junction differs, possibly owing to a read error. The V gene is TRBV24-1, the J gene TRBJ1-5, with D possibly TRBD1 on 5 matching bases. The V gene's germline CDR1 is KGHDR and CDR2 SFDVKD. The CDR3 contains 15 residues. CDR3 sequence reads: CASRDQGMGNQPQHF. The CDR3 coding sequence is TGTGCCAGCAGAGATCAGGGTATGGGCAATCAGCCTCAGCATTTT.

The chain couples TRBV5-1 to TRBJ1-1; 8 nucleotides agree with TRBD1. The CDR3 length is 14 residues. V lost 7 bases and J lost 1; bases outside the gene matches: 6. Germline assignment: CDR1 SGHRS and CDR2 YFSETQ. The CDR3 spells CASVIGTGNTEAFF. DNA for the CDR3: TGCGCCAGCGTTATTGGGACAGGGAACACTGAAGCTTTCTTT.

The table lists this clonotype with a count of one. This may be a read error: a much more frequent sequence differs by one nucleotide. The J gene is TRBJ1-6, the V gene TRBV12-3 or TRBV12-4; D ambiguous. The CDR3 is 15 amino acids. V was cut by 1 base and J by 8 bases, with 12 bases left in between. CDR3 loop: CASSLVGGSDSPLHF. In nucleotides, the CDR3 is TGTGCCAGCAGTTTAGTCGGAGGGAGTGATTCACCCCTCCACTTT.

This clonotype was recorded at least ten times. The DNA for the CDR3 is TGTGCCAGCAGCTTAGTTGTGAACACTGAAGCTTTCTTT. It specifies CASSLVVNTEAFF. The rearrangement joins TRBV7-8 to TRBJ1-1; D not certain. The V gene lost 1 base and the J gene lost 0 bases, with 3 bases spanning the gap. This CDR3 region has 13 residues. CDR1 is SGHVS, CDR2 FQNEAQ, per germline.

The chain combines TRBV2 with TRBJ2-1; no firm D call. Trimming cost V 7 bases and J 10 bases, with 11 bases left between them. Germline V lookup: CDR1 SNHLY, CDR2 FYNNEI. The CDR3 consists of 11 residues. The CDR3 reads CASKYSLEQFF. CDR3 DNA sequence: TGTGCCAGCAAGTACAGCCTCGAGCAGTTCTTC.